These T cell receptor beta chains were read from a single sample in a study of blood T cell repertoires in COVID-19. The protocol was immunoSEQ multiplex PCR, while the TCRdb copy is restricted to in-frame clones and leaves out a portion. The data hold some 21,000 clones, with more than 75% observed a single time. The sequenced sample was peripheral blood. These receptors came from a human donor with active COVID-19. The donor label of this sample is uncertain. The CDR3 runs from the conserved cysteine through the conserved F or W.

j_call: TRBJ2-5; v_call: TRBV3-1/TRBV3-2; cdr3_aa: CASSLANRGGLETQYF
j_call: TRBJ2-7; v_call: TRBV6-5; cdr3_aa: CASSYSQGSYEQYF
j_call: TRBJ2-7; v_call: TRBV5-6; cdr3_aa: CASSFGAGNEQYF
j_call: TRBJ1-2; v_call: TRBV12-3/TRBV12-4; cdr3_aa: CASRPMEDYGYTF
j_call: TRBJ2-7; v_call: TRBV6-1; cdr3_aa: CASSETVAGDPYEQYF
j_call: TRBJ2-2; v_call: TRBV3-1/TRBV3-2; cdr3_aa: CASSRGTSGHTGELFF
j_call: TRBJ1-5; v_call: TRBV18; cdr3_aa: CASSTGTANQPQHF
j_call: TRBJ2-1; v_call: TRBV7-2; cdr3_aa: CASSPSAGGPGEQFF
j_call: TRBJ1-2; v_call: TRBV19; cdr3_aa: CASSPPGVLTGSMGYTF
j_call: TRBJ1-3; v_call: TRBV7-2; cdr3_aa: CASSLTVLSGNTIYF
j_call: TRBJ1-5; v_call: TRBV6-1; cdr3_aa: CASSDLDRASGNQPQHF
j_call: TRBJ1-6; v_call: TRBV5-6; cdr3_aa: CASSFGQGAVTAPLHF
j_call: TRBJ2-3; v_call: TRBV21-1; cdr3_aa: CASSKVGPDTQYF
j_call: TRBJ2-5; v_call: TRBV12-2; cdr3_aa: CASRLGRGAGTETQYF
j_call: TRBJ1-2; v_call: TRBV30; cdr3_aa: CAWSVPGGAYGYTF
j_call: TRBJ2-5; v_call: TRBV7-9; cdr3_aa: CASSLFASGGRETQYF
j_call: TRBJ1-4; v_call: TRBV19; cdr3_aa: CASSIRQVNEKLFF